These 9 T cell receptor beta chains share one sample of origin, sequenced in a study of Graves' ophthalmopathy and Graves' hyperthyroidism. TCR beta CDR3 amplification used RNA transcripts. HTBI primers were employed in first-round RT-PCR, then a second-round multiplex PCR followed. TCRdb reprocessed the multiplex PCR reads with MiXCR, giving one entry per CDR3 protein. This table has roughly 600,000 distinct CDR3 sequences, under 40% appearing once. Sequencing was done on a sample of peripheral blood or thyroid tissue (not recorded which). The receptors originated from an adult man with Graves' hyperthyroidism.

As to this clonotype: It is likely a read error, because the conserved phenylalanine at the end of the CDR3 is missing. Because the CDR3's place on the DNA is in doubt, the DNA is left out and the CDR3 is given as listed by TCRdb. V is TRBV19 and J is TRBJ2-7; the tabulated D call, TRBD1, remains unverified against the DNA. In germline, CDR1 is LNHDA, CDR2 SQIVND (reference sequence). The CDR3 contains 9 residues when both ends are counted. This CDR3 is CASSPRGGT.

This clonotype was recorded many times. The chain couples TRBV10-3 to TRBJ1-3; unclear D gene. The CDR3 is made up of 17 amino acids. Trimming cost V 4 bases and J 4 bases, with 20 bases left between them. The germline V gene has CDR1 ENHRY and CDR2 SYGVKD. The CDR3 spells CAISVWQNRPGGNTIYF. Here the CDR3 DNA reads TGTGCCATCAGTGTTTGGCAGAATAGACCGGGAGGAAACACCATATATTTT.

This clonotype was seen ten or more times. This chain joins TRBV4-2 and TRBJ1-1, with D unresolved. The V and J ends lost 5 bases and 0 bases respectively, with 10 bases between them. Germline CDR1 is LGHNA and CDR2 is YNFKEQ. The CDR3 has 14 amino acids. The CDR3 nucleotides are TGTGCCAGCAGCGCCAACATCATGAACACTGAAGCTTTCTTT. This translates into CASSANIMNTEAFF.

The rearrangement links TRBV5-4 to TRBJ2-2; 7 bases match TRBD1. V gave up 1 base and J gave up 4 bases; unmatched junction bases: 4. CDR3 length equals 15 residues. CDR1 and CDR2 (germline): SGHNT, YYREEE (reference sequence). The CDR3 DNA reads TGTGCCAGCAGCTTGCAGGGGGTAATCACCGGGGAGCTGTTTTTT. It encodes CASSLQGVITGELFF.

This clonotype turned up a few times. The chain links TRBV29-1 to TRBJ2-5; tentatively, D is TRBD1 or TRBD2 (5 bases each). The CDR3 contains 14 residues. Trimming shortened V by 3 bases and J by 0 bases, and 11 bases separated the two germline ends. CDR1 SQVTM and CDR2 ANQGSEA come from the germline V gene. Here the CDR3 reads CSVEGQGDQETQYF. CDR3 DNA sequence: TGCAGCGTTGAGGGGCAGGGAGACCAAGAGACCCAGTACTTC.

This clonotype has ten or more counts. This rearrangement joins TRBV20-1 to TRBJ1-1, with 8 positions matching TRBD1. The CDR3 runs to 13 residues. V lost 5 bases, J lost 7 bases, and 9 bases stayed unmatched. Germline values: CDR1 DFQATT, CDR2 SNEGSKA (reference sequence). The CDR3 is CSAYPGGLGEAFF. In nucleotides, the CDR3 is TGCAGTGCTTACCCAGGGGGCTTGGGTGAAGCTTTCTTT.

The CDR3 is CSVATVGELFF. The CDR3 bases are TGCAGCGTTGCAACGGTCGGTGAGCTGTTTTTT. The chain combines TRBV29-1 with TRBJ2-2; D gene unclear. Germline-derived CDR1 and CDR2 are SQVTM and ANQGSEA. The length of the CDR3 is 11 residues. Deletions cut 4 bases from V and 11 bases from J, with 11 bases between.

V and J are TRBV20-1 and TRBJ2-7, with 11 bases aligning to TRBD2. CDR3 size: 13 residues. V was pared by 8 bases and J by 3 bases, with 6 bases of the junction left unmatched. The germline V gene has CDR1 DFQATT and CDR2 SNEGSKA (reference sequence). Here the CDR3 DNA reads TGCAGTTTAACTAGCGGGAGAGGCTACGAGCAGTACTTC. Translation: CSLTSGRGYEQYF.

This clonotype turned up a few times. The chain employs TRBV27 and TRBJ1-6, with unresolved D. This CDR3 is built from 14 residues. Germline CDR1 reads MNHEY; CDR2 reads SMNVEV (reference sequence). V was pared by 3 bases and J by 5 bases, with 8 bases between. CDR3 coding DNA: TGTGCCAGCAGTTTGGGATCTCATAATTCACCCCTCCACTTT. It encodes CASSLGSHNSPLHF.